Following are 5 T cell receptor beta chains from one sample sequenced in a study of blood T cells in healthy people across ages (dated by TCRdb to between 2014 and 2016). Library method: 5' RACE. TCRdb records Illumina HiSeq 2500 as the sequencer. The second PCR ran for roughly 7 to 11 cycles and used a J-beta primer mix along with a sample-barcoded 5' primer. TCRdb trimmed public reads at Q25 via fastp, called clones via MiXCR and kept in-frame beta chains. Merged by CDR3 protein, the rows form single entries marked with the most common genes and DNA. Recorded for this sample are over 600,000 distinct CDR3 sequences; 40% to 50% of them occurred a single time. About 32% of the sample is held by the ten biggest clonotypes. Sample: blood. Receptors were obtained from an elderly man in good health.

This clonotype occurred a few times. V is TRBV20-1 and J is TRBJ2-5, with D perhaps being TRBD1 or TRBD2 (5 bases each). CDR1 is DFQATT, CDR2 SNEGSKA, per germline (reference sequence). The germline V and J ends were trimmed by 6 bases and 7 bases, with 27 bases remaining between them. This CDR3 has 16 amino acids. CDR3 nucleotides: TGCAGTGCCCCAAGGGGTGGTAGCGTGGCCGTGGGGACCCAGTACTTC. This translates into CSAPRGGSVAVGTQYF.

V is TRBV6-2 or TRBV6-3 and J is TRBJ2-2; 12 positions agree with TRBD2. The germline gives CDR1 MNHEY, CDR2 SVGEGT. This CDR3 has 18 amino acids. V gave up 7 bases and J gave up 2 bases; unmatched junction bases: 11. The CDR3 loop reads CASNPASGRGSNTGELFF. As DNA, the CDR3 is TGTGCCAGCAACCCCGCTAGCGGGAGGGGGTCAAACACCGGGGAGCTGTTTTTT.

V usage is TRBV7-2 and J usage is TRBJ1-1; the D is unclear. Trimming pared 2 bases from V and 1 base from J, leaving 8 bases between. Germline V gene lookup returns CDR1 SGHTA and CDR2 FQGNSA. This CDR3 is 14 amino acids long. This CDR3 reads CASSLQPGNTEAFF. CDR3 DNA sequence: TGTGCCAGCAGCTTACAGCCAGGGAACACTGAAGCTTTCTTT.

The sample holds a few counts of this clonotype. V is TRBV20-1 and J is TRBJ2-1; 11 bases align to TRBD2. With V trimmed by 1 base and J by 10 bases, 12 bases remained unmatched. This CDR3 comprises 16 residues. The germline V gene has CDR1 DFQATT and CDR2 SNEGSKA (reference sequence). CDR3 sequence (DNA): TGCAGTGCTAGAGCTGGGTATAGCGGGGGGGCTTGGGAGCAGTTCTTC. It yields the protein CSARAGYSGGAWEQFF.

The sample holds many counts of this clonotype. The J gene is TRBJ2-5, the V gene TRBV29-1, with D perhaps matching TRBD2 (5 bases). V lost 4 bases, J lost 5 bases, and 14 bases lay in between. The CDR3 has 13 amino acids. Germline-derived CDR1 and CDR2 are SQVTM and ANQGSEA. The CDR3 sequence is CSVGRDRPETQYF. CDR3 nucleotide sequence: TGCAGCGTTGGCCGGGATCGGCCGGAGACCCAGTACTTC.